This TCR beta chain was captured in a study of neoadjuvant anti-PD-1 for oral cavity cancer. Study findings and constraints: Higher pretreatment Treg/Th17 ratios tracked higher pretreatment blood clonality.

Profiled with immunoSEQ multiplex PCR; TCRdb holds only in-frame clones, not every one. The data show tens of thousands of clones, about 86% seen once. On this clone itself: The target antigen is unknown.

Time point described: after neoadjuvant nivolumab, at surgical resection. Patients had HPV-negative, locally advanced oral cavity squamous cell carcinoma. PBMCs were not maintained or expanded in culture before analysis. The germline V gene encodes CDR1 KGHSH and CDR2 LQKENI. This CDR3 is 13 amino acids long. Trimming took 9 bases from V and 3 from J, leaving 15 bases between them. The chain links TRBV18 to TRBJ2-7; TRBD2 might be the D (5 bases). The TCR sequence derives from a person aged 40 to 85 with oral cavity squamous cell carcinoma. Sequencing was performed on PBMCs, taken after nivolumab (anti-PD-1) treatment. The CDR3 loop reads CASSRAGDYEQYF. The DNA of the CDR3 is TGTGCCAGTTCGAGGGCAGGTGACTACGAGCAGTACTTC. Full variable domain (missing parts from reference TRBV18 and TRBJ2-7): NAGVMQNPRHLVRRRGQEARLRCSPMKGHSHVYWYRQLPEEGLKFMVYLQKENIIDESGMPKERFSAEFPKEGPSILRIQQVVRGDSAAYFCASSRAGDYEQYFGPGTRLTVT.